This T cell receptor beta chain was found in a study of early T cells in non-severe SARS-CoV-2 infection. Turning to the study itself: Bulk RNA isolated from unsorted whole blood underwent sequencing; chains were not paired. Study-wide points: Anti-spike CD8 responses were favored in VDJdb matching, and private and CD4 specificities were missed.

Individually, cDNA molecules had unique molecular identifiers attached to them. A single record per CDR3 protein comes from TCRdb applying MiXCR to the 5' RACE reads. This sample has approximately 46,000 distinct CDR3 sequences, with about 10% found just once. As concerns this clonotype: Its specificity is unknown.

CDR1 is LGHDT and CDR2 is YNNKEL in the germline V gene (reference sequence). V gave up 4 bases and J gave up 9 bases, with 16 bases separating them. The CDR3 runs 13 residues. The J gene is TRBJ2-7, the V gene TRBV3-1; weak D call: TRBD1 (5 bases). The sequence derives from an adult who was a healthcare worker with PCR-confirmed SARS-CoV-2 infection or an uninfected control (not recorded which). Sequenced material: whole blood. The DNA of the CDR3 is TGTGCCAGCAGCCTGACAGAAATCAAGGGGCAGTACTTC. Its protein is CASSLTEIKGQYF.